The 3 T cell receptor beta chains below all came from one sample that was sequenced in a study of cytomegalovirus exposure and HLA in healthy donors. With 60 Vbeta and 13 Jbeta primers, the PCR was carried out. The assay was immunoSEQ multiplex PCR, and TCRdb's table has in-frame clones only and misses some. This sample has some 190,000 clones, with roughly 82% found just once. Sequenced input: PBMCs. The receptors shown here come from a man aged 40-49 years in good health and CMV-seronegative.

This clone was detected only a few times. The chain uses TRBV28 and TRBJ2-3; 8 nucleotides match TRBD1. The germline gives CDR1 MDHEN, CDR2 SYDVKM. The CDR3 covers 15 residues. The trim removed 7 bases at V and 4 bases at J, leaving 10 bases unmatched. The CDR3 reads CASTQRTGTADTQYF. The CDR3 nucleotides read TGTGCCAGCACCCAAAGGACAGGGACAGCAGATACGCAGTATTTT.

V usage is TRBV6-1 and J usage is TRBJ2-7; D not certain. Germline CDR1 reads MNHNS; CDR2 reads SASEGT. The germline V and J ends were trimmed by 5 bases and 5 bases, with 7 bases remaining between them. This CDR3 spans 11 amino acids. The DNA for the CDR3 is TGTGCCAGCAGTCGATCGGACGAGCAGTACTTC. Its protein is CASSRSDEQYF.

J is TRBJ2-3 and V is TRBV7-3, with D tentatively TRBD2 (5 bases). V shed 2 bases and J shed 5 bases, with 8 bases lying between them. In germline, CDR1 is SGHTA, CDR2 FQGTGA. The CDR3 contains 13 residues. The CDR3 reads CASSLYREDTQYF. In DNA, the CDR3 is TGTGCCAGCAGCTTATACCGGGAAGATACGCAGTATTTT.